This TCR beta chain was recorded in a study of T cell responses to AZD1222 COVID-19 vaccine. Overall study results and limits: Females made up more of the donors, who were largely white British, and clonal diversity may have come out too low. It was only a handful of AZD1222 recipients who were seropositive at baseline. Without day 14 samples, only post-peak T cell repertoires were studied. Reportedly, nearly half the spike-specific TCRs target unmutated variant regions.

The ends were cut back, 3 bases at V and 5 bases at J, with 18 bases in the middle. CDR1 is SGHRS and CDR2 is YFSETQ in the germline V gene. This CDR3 comprises 16 residues. About this clone: Antigen unknown.

The protocol was immunoSEQ multiplex PCR, while the TCRdb copy is restricted to in-frame clones and leaves out a portion. The sample lists about 130,000 clones; 88% were seen once. The source is an adult in good health. The J gene is TRBJ1-5, the V gene TRBV5-1, with a tentative D call TRBD1 (5 bases). The input for sequencing was peripheral blood, taken on day 0 of AZD1222 vaccination. CDR3 amino acids: CASSSGLSGRDQPQHF. CDR3 bases: TGCGCCAGCAGCTCAGGGTTGTCGGGGCGGGATCAGCCCCAGCATTTT.